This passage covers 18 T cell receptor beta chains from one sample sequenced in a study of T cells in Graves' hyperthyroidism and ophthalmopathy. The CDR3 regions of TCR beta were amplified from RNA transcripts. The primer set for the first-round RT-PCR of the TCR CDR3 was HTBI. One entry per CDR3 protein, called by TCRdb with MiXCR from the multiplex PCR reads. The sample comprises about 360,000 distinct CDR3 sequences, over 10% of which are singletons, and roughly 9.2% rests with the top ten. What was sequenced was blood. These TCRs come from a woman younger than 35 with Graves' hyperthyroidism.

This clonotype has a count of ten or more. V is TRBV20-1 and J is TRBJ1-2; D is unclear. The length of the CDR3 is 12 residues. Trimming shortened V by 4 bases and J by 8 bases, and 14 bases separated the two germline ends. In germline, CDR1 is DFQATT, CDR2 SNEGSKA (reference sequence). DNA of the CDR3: TGCAGTGCTACCGAGCGGTTTAGCGGCTACACCTTC. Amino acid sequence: CSATERFSGYTF.

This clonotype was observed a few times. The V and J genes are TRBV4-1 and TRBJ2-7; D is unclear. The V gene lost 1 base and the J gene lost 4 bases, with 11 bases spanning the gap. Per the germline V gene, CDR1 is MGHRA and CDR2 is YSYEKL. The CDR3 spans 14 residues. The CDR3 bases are TGCGCCAGCAGCCAAGGATTGGTAGCTTACGAGCAGTACTTC. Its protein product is CASSQGLVAYEQYF.

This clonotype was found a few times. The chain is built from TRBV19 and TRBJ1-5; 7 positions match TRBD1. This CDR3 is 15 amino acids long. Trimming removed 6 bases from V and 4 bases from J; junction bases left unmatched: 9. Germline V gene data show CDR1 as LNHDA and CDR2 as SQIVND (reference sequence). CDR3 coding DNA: TGTGCCAGTAGATCGGGACAGACAGAAAATCAGCCCCAGCATTTT. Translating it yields CASRSGQTENQPQHF.

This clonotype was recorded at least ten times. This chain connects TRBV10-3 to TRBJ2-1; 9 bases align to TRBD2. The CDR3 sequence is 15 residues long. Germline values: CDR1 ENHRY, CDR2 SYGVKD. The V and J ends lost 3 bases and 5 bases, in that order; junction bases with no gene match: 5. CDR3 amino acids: CAISDPGTSHNEQFF. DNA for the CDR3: TGTGCCATCAGTGATCCCGGGACTAGCCACAATGAGCAGTTCTTC.

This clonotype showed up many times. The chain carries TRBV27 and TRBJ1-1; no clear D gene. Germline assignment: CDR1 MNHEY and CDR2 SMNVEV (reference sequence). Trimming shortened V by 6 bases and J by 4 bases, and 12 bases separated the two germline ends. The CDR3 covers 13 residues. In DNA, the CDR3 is TGTGCCAGCAGCCCCGGAGGGTTCACTGAAGCTTTCTTT. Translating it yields CASSPGGFTEAFF.

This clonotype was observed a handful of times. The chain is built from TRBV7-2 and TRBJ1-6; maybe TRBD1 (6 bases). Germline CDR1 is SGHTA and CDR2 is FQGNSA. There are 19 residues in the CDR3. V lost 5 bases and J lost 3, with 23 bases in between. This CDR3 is CASSPRRDTVLGYNSPLHF. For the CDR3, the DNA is TGTGCCAGCAGCCCGAGACGGGACACGGTCTTGGGCTATAATTCACCCCTCCACTTT.

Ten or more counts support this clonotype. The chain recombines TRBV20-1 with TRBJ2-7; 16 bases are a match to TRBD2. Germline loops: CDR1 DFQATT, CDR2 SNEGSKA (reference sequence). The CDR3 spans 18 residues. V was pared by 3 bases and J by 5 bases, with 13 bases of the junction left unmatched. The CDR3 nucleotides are TGCAGTGCTAGGATGCCGGGACTAGCGGGGGGGCCTCGGAACGAGCAGTACTTC. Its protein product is CSARMPGLAGGPRNEQYF.

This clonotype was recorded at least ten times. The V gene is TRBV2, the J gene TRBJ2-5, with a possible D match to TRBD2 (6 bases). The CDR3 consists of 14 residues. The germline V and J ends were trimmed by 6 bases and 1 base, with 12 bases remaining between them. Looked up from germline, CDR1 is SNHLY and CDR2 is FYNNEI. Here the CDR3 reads CASRRGYVQETQYF. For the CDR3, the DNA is TGTGCCAGCAGGCGGGGATACGTCCAAGAGACCCAGTACTTC.

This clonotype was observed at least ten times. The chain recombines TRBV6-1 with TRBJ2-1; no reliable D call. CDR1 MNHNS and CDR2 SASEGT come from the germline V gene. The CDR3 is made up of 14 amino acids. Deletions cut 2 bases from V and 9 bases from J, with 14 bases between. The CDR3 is CASSERLVLSEQFF. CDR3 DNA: TGTGCCAGCAGTGAACGGCTAGTGTTAAGTGAGCAGTTCTTC.

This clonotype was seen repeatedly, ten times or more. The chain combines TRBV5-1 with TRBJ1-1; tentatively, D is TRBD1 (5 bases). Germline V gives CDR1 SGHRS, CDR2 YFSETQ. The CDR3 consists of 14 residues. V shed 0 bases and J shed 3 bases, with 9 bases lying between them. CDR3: CASSLDGADTEAFF. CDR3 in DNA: TGCGCCAGCAGCTTGGACGGGGCGGACACTGAAGCTTTCTTT.

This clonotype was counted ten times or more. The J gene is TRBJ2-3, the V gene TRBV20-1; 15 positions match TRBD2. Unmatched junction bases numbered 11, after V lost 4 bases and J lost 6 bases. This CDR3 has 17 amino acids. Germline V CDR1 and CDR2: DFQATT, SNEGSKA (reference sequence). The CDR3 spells CSATHLGLAGGGDTQYF. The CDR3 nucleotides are TGCAGTGCTACACATCTGGGACTAGCGGGAGGTGGCGATACGCAGTATTTT.

The CDR3 DNA sequence: TGCGCCAGCAGCCAAGACGGAAGTTCCTACGAGCAGTACTTC. Amino acid sequence: CASSQDGSSYEQYF. J is TRBJ2-7 and V is TRBV4-1; D remains ambiguous. The ends were cut back, 0 bases at V and 1 base at J, with 7 bases in the middle. The CDR3 spans 14 residues. The germline V gene has CDR1 MGHRA and CDR2 YSYEKL.

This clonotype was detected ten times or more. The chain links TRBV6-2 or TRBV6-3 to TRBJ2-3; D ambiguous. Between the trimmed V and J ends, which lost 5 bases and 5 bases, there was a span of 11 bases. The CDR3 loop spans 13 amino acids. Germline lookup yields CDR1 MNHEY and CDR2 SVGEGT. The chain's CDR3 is CASSTLLGDTQYF. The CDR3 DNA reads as TGTGCCAGCAGTACCCTTCTAGGAGATACGCAGTATTTT.

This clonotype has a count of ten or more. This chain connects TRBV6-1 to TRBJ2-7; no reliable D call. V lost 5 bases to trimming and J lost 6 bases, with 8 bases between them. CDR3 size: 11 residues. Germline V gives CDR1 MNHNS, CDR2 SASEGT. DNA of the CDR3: TGTGCCAGCAGTCCCCCTAGCGAGCAGTACTTC. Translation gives CASSPPSEQYF.

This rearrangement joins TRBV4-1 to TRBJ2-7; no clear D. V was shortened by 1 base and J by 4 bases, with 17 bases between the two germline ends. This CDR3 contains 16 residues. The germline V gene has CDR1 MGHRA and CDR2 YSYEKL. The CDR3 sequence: CASSQATPPAQYEQYF. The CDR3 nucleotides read TGCGCCAGCAGCCAAGCGACACCACCTGCTCAATACGAGCAGTACTTC.

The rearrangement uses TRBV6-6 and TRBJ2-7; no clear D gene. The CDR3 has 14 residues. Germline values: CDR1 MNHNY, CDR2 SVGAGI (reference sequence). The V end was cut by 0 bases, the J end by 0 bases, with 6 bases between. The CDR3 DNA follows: TGTGCCAGCAGTTACTCTTTAGCCTCCTACGAGCAGTACTTC. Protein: CASSYSLASYEQYF.

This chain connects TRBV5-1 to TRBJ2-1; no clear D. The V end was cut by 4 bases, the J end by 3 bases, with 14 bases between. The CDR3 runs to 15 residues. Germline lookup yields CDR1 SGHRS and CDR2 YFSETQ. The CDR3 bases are TGCGCCAGCAGCGTGCCCCGGCCCCTCTACAATGAGCAGTTCTTC. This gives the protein CASSVPRPLYNEQFF.

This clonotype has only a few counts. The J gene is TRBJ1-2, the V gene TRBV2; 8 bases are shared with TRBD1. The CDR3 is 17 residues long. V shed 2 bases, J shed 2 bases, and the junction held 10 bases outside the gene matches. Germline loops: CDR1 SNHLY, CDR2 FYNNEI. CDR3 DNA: TGTGCCAGCAGTGAACGACAGGGGTTAGACGGAAACTATGGCTACACCTTC. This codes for CASSERQGLDGNYGYTF.